This TCR beta chain was captured in a study of T cells in Graves' hyperthyroidism and ophthalmopathy. The V segment lost 5 bases and the J segment 11 bases; nucleotides outside the gene matches: 4. In germline, CDR1 is MNHEY, CDR2 SMNVEV (reference sequence). The CDR3 spans 12 residues. Fresh 10 ml peripheral blood yielded PBMCs. TCR beta CDR3 sequences were amplified from RNA transcripts. During a first-round RT-PCR of the TCR CDR3, the HTBI primer set was used. MiXCR was run by TCRdb on the multiplex PCR reads, yielding one entry per CDR3 protein. The table includes about 520,000 distinct CDR3 sequences, less than 25% detected once.

The chain joins TRBV27 to TRBJ1-1; 11 bases align to TRBD1. The sequencing sample was made of blood. This TCR was sampled from a woman in her twenties or thirties with Graves' ophthalmopathy. The CDR3, as DNA: TGTGCCAGCAGTACAGGGACAGGGGGTGCTTTCTTT. It yields the protein CASSTGTGGAFF.